This T cell receptor beta chain was retrieved from a study of control samples from healthy donors and cancer patients. The J segment lost 0 bases and the V segment lost 5 bases, leaving 5 bases of the junction unmatched. There are 15 residues in the CDR3. CDR1 is SGHKS and CDR2 is YYEKEE in the germline V gene (reference sequence). Libraries were prepared by immunoSEQ multiplex PCR; TCRdb keeps only in-frame clonotypes and omits some of them. The sample carries 110,000 to 150,000 clones, roughly 94% recorded once. The receptor comes from a man aged 40-49 years in good health. The V and J genes are TRBV5-5 and TRBJ2-3; 8 bases map to TRBD2. The sequenced sample consisted of blood. CDR3: CASSRLASSTDTQYF. For the CDR3, the DNA is TGTGCCAGCAGTCGACTAGCGTCTAGCACAGATACGCAGTATTTT.